Listed here is a single T cell receptor beta chain. Germline V gene sequence: CDR1 MNHEY, CDR2 SMNVEV (reference sequence). The CDR3 spans 15 residues. V lost 5 bases and J 6 bases, leaving 17 bases between the germline ends. The authors ran a second PCR of about 7 to 11 cycles using a sample-barcoded 5' primer and a J-beta primer mix. TCRdb re-called the 5' RACE reads through MiXCR, storing one row per CDR3 protein. The sample consists of approximately 730,000 distinct CDR3 sequences, about 53% of them appearing once. This entry comes from a study of blood T cells in healthy people across ages. This TCR was sampled from a man older than 75 in good health. The rearrangement links TRBV27 to TRBJ2-1; weak D call: TRBD2 (7 bases). Sequencing was carried out using blood. The CDR3 sequence is CASSPDGGPLNEQFF. CDR3 sequence (DNA): TGTGCCAGCAGTCCAGACGGGGGGCCTCTCAATGAGCAGTTCTTC.